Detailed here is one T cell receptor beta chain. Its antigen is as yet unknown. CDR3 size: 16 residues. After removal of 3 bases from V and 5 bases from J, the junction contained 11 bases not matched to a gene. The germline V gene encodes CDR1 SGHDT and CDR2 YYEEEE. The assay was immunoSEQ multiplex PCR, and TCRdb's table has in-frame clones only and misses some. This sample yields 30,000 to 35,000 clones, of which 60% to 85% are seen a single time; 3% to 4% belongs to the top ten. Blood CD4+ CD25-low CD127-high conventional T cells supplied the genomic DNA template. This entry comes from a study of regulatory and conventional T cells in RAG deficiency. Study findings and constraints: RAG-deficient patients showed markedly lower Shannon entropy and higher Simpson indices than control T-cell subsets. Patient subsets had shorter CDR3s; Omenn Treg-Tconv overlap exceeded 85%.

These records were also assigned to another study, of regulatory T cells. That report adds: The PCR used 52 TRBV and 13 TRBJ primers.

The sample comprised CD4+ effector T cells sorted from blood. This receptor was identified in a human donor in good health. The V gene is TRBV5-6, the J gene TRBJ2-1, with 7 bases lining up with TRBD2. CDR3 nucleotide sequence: TGTGCCAGCAGCTCCCCGGGACTCCGGGAGGACAATGAGCAGTTCTTC. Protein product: CASSSPGLREDNEQFF.